This T cell receptor beta chain comes out of a study of T cell changes during pregnancy in multiple sclerosis. Generated by immunoSEQ multiplex PCR, the TCRdb table keeps only in-frame clones and is missing some. The table lists roughly 80,000 clones, 75% to 90% of them singletons. The sequencing here drew on peripheral blood, taken before pregnancy. The source of this sequence is a female donor with multiple sclerosis, enrolled in a pregnancy study.

This chain's CDR3 is CASSLPHRDTYNEQFF. For the CDR3, the DNA is TGTGCCAGCAGCTTACCCCACAGGGACACCTACAATGAGCAGTTCTTC. The chain links TRBV7-9 to TRBJ2-1, with D possibly TRBD1 on 6 matching bases. Germline V gives CDR1 SEHNR, CDR2 FQNEAQ (reference sequence). The ends were cut back, 2 bases at V and 2 bases at J, with 13 bases in the middle. The CDR3 sequence is 16 residues long. The full variable domain, with the rest looked up from reference TRBV7-9 and TRBJ2-1, is DTGVSQNPRHKITKRGQNVTFRCDPISEHNRLYWYRQTLGQGPEFLTYFQNEAQLEKSRLLSDRFSAERPKGSFSTLEIQRTEQGDSAMYLCASSLPHRDTYNEQFFGPGTRLTVL.